These T cell receptor beta chains were read from a single sample in a study of blood T cell repertoires in COVID-19. The data were produced by immunoSEQ multiplex PCR, yet TCRdb's version contains in-frame clones alone and is incomplete. The repertoire includes about 170,000 clones, around 87% of them detected once, and over 3.5% sits in the top ten. The sample was peripheral blood. The origin of the receptors is a man aged 18 to 30 with active or convalescent COVID-19. The conserved cysteine and the conserved F or W are not part of the CDR3 here.

TRBJ2-2 | TRBV6-5 | ASRPPRGPGELF
TRBJ2-3 | TRBV9 | ASSVMPISSTDTQY
TRBJ1-1 | TRBV5-1 | ASSDRGTGSTEAF
TRBJ2-2 | TRBV28 | ASSSLTSGGGDTGELF
TRBJ2-1 | TRBV12-2 | ASRLDRASGATLNDNEQF
TRBJ2-1 | TRBV4-3 | ASSQEVGVNEQF
TRBJ1-3 | TRBV5-4 | ASTRLGQGEDTIY
TRBJ1-1 | TRBV27 | ASSSRRADTEAF
TRBJ2-7 | TRBV29-1 | SVMRTGGIHEQY
TRBJ2-1 | TRBV9 | ASSVQGGYYNEQF
TRBJ1-1 | TRBV6-5 | ASSFGGANTEAF
TRBJ2-1 | TRBV7-3 | ASSGTGTPQVEQF
TRBJ1-2 | TRBV4-2 | ASNRAGEEGYT
TRBJ1-2 | TRBV29-1 | SVVKGEVDT
TRBJ1-1 | TRBV11-2 | ASTGGGRNTEAF
TRBJ2-5 | TRBV21-1 | ASSKARVAGAEETQY
TRBJ2-4 | TRBV7-9 | ASSQMASGGEVWGNIQY
TRBJ1-5 | TRBV4-1 | ASSQVSLRTNQPQH
TRBJ2-2 | TRBV7-9 | ASSLGSGGEFIGELF
TRBJ1-2 | TRBV5-6 | ASSLPGSNYGYT
TRBJ2-5 | TRBV27 | ASSLAGDQETQY
TRBJ2-1 | TRBV18 | ASSPRQVNNEQF